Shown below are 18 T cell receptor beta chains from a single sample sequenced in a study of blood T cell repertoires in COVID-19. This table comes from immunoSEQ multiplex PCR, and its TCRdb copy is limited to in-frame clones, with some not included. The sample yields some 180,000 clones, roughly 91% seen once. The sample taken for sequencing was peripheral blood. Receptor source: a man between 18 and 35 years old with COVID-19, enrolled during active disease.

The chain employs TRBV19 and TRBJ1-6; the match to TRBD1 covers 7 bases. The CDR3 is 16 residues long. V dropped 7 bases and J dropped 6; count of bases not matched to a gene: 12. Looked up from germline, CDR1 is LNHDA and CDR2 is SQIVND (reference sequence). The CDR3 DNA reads TGTGCCAGTACCCAGACAGGGCCGCCCAGTAATTCACCCCTCCACTTT. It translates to CASTQTGPPSNSPLHF.

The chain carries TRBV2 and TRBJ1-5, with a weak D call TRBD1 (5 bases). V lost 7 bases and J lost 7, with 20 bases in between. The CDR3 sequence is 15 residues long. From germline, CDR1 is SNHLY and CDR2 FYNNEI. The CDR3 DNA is TGTGCCAGCACGGGGCTCGGAGGGGTTCACCAGCCCCAGCATTTT. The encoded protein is CASTGLGGVHQPQHF.

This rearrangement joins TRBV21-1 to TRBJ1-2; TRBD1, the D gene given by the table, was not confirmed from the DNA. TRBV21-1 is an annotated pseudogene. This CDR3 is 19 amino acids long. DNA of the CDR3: TGTGCCAGCAGCACAAGAGGCGTCGGGACAGGGGGCAGTGGGTATGGCTACACCTTC. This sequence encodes CASSTRGVGTGGSGYGYTF.

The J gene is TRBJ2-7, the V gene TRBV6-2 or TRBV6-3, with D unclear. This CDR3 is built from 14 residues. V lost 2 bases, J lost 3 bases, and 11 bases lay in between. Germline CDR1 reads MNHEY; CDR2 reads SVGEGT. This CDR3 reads CASSYPEASYEQYF. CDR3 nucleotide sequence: TGTGCCAGCAGTTACCCCGAGGCTAGCTACGAGCAGTACTTC.

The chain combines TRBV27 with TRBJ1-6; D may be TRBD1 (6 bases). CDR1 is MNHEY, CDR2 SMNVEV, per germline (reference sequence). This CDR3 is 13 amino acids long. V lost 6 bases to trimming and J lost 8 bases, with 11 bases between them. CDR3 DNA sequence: TGTGCCAGCAGCAGGGGCCGTGATTCACCCCTCCACTTT. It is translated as CASSRGRDSPLHF.

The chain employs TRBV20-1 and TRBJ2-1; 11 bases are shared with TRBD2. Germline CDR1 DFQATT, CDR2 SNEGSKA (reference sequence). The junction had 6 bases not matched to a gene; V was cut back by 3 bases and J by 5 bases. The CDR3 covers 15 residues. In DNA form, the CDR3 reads TGCAGTGCTAGTTTACTAGCGGGAGTTAACAATGAGCAGTTCTTC. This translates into CSASLLAGVNNEQFF.

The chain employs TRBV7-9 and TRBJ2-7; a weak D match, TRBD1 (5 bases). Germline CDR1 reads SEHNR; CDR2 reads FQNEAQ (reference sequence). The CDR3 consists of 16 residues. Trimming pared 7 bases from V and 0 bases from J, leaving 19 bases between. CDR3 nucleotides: TGTGCCAGCAACCCGAGTTGGGGCGCTAGCTCCTACGAGCAGTACTTC. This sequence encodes CASNPSWGASSYEQYF.

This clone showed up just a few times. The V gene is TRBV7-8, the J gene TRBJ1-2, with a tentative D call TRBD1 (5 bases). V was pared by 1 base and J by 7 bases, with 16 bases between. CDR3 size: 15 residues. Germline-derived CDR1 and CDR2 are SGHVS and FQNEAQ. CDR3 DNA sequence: TGTGCCAGCAGCTTAGTGGGGCGGCCTAAGGCTGGCTACACCTTC. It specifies CASSLVGRPKAGYTF.

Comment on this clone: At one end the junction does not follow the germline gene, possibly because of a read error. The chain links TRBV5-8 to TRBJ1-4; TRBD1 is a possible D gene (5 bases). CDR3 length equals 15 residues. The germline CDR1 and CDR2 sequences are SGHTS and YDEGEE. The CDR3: CASSLSGQGHEKLLF. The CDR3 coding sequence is TGTGCCAGCAGCTTATCTGGGCAGGGTCATGAAAAACTGCTTTTT.

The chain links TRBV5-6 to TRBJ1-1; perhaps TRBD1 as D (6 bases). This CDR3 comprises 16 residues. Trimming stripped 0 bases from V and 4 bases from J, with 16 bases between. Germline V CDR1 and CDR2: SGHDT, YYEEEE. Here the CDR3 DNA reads TGTGCCAGCAGCTTGGGACCGCAGGGGAGGGGCACTGAAGCTTTCTTT. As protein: CASSLGPQGRGTEAFF.

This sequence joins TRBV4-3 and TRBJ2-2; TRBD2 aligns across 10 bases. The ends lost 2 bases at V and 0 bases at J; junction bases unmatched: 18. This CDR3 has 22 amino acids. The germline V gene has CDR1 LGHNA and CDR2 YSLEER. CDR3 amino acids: CASSQRTTGLAVYHANTGELFF. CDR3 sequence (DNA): TGCGCCAGCAGCCAACGAACGACCGGACTAGCGGTCTATCACGCGAACACCGGGGAGCTGTTTTTT.

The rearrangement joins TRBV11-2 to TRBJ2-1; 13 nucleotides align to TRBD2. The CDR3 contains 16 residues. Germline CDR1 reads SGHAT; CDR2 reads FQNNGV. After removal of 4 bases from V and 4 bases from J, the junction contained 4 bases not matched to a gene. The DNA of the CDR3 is TGTGCCAGCAGCTCGAAACTAGCGGGAGGGTACAATGAGCAGTTCTTC. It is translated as CASSSKLAGGYNEQFF.

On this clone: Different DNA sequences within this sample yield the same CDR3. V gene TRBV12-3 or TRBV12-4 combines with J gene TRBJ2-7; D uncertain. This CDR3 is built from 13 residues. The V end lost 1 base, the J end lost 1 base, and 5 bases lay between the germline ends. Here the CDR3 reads CASSLGHSYEQYF. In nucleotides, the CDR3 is TGTGCCAGCAGTTTAGGGCATTCCTACGAGCAGTACTTC.

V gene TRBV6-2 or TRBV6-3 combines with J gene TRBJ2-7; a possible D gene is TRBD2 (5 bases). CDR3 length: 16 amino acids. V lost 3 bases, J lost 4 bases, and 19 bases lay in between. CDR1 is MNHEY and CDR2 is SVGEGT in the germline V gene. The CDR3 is CASSYRWEWSSYEQYF. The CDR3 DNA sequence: TGTGCCAGCAGTTATAGGTGGGAGTGGAGCTCGTACGAGCAGTACTTC.

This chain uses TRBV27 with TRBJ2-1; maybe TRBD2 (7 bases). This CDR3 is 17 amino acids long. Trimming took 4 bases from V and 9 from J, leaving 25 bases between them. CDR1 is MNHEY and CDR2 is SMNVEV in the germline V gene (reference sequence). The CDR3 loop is CASSWGGGPPLSGEQFF. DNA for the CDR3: TGTGCCAGCAGTTGGGGCGGGGGCCCTCCCCTTAGTGGTGAGCAGTTCTTC.

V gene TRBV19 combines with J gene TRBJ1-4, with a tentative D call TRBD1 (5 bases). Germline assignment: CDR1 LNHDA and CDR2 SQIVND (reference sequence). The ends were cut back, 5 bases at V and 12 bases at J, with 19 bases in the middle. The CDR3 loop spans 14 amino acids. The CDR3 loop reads CASSSGWPAEQLFF. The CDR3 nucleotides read TGTGCCAGTAGTTCAGGGTGGCCGGCCGAGCAACTGTTTTTT.

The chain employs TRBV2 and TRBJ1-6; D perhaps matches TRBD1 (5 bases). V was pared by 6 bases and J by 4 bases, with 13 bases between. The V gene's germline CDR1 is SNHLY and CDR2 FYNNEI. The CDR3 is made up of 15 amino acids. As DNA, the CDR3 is TGTGCCAGCAGACCGACAGCGGGGTATAATTCACCCCTCCACTTT. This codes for CASRPTAGYNSPLHF.

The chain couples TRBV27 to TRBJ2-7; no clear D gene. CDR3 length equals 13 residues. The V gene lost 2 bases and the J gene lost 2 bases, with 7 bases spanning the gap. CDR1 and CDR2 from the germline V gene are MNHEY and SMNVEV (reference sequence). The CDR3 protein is CASSLRRAYEQYF. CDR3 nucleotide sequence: TGTGCCAGCAGTTTACGACGGGCCTACGAGCAGTACTTC.